This TCR beta chain was observed in a study of CXCR3-negative and CXCR3-positive naive CD8 T cells. Study-level points and caveats: Within a donor, both naive subsets shared TRBV-TRBJ usage, unlike memory cells.

The CDR3 spans 15 residues. The germline V gene encodes CDR1 MNHEY and CDR2 SVGAGI. In regard to this clonotype: Its target is unknown.

Subsets of CD8+ T cells were each sorted in triplicate at 250,000 to 350,000 cells apiece. Cells that were CD45RO-CCR7+CD27+CD95- constituted naive CD8+ T cells. Libraries of TRB cDNA were made by 5' RACE and carried UMIs. TCRdb reprocessed the 5' RACE reads and keeps a single row for each CDR3 protein, giving no DNA. The sample table includes over 100,000 distinct CDR3 sequences. This clonotype was sampled from a human donor in good health. Some clones in this sample may be carry-over from other donors' samples. What was sequenced was naive CXCR3- CD8+ T cells from blood. As to subset: CD45RO-CCR7+CD27+CD95- naive CD8+ T cells lacking CXCR3 (TNR3-). The V gene is TRBV6-5, the J gene TRBJ2-1. CDR3 amino acids: CASRPTESSYNEQFF.